This T cell receptor (beta chain) emerged from a study of technical replicates of blood from several donors (dated by TCRdb to 2016 to 2017). V is clipped by 6 bases and J by 2 bases, and the sequence between their germline boundaries is 20 bases long. The CDR3 goes from the cysteine to the phenylalanine over 17 residues. Only CDR3 DNA is held: 51 bases, read in frame from base 1. The germline V gene encodes CDR1 MDHEN and CDR2 SYDVKM. The protocol used for the library was the immunoSEQ multiplex PCR assay. TCRdb obtained this table from immuneACCESS and retained in-frame rearrangements with V and J assigned. These tables miss some clones; where compared with another copy, unresolved V genes account for less than half of the shortfall, and the remainder is unexplained. The sample table contains approximately 78,000 clones; only one count was recorded for more than 90% of them. 0.36% of the sample is held by the ten biggest clonotypes.

Concerning this clone: It has no known antigen specificity. Base qualities were left out, and no much larger clone turns up one base away.

Sequencing was done on a sample of T cells isolated from PBMCs. This TCR came from a human donor in good health. The sequence joins TRBV28 to TRBJ2-4; tentative D gene TRBD2, with 5 bases matching. Here the CDR3 is given as CASSLVRVGLPKNIQYF. Read as DNA, the sequence is TGTGCCAGCAGCCTTGTGCGGGTTGGGCTACCCAAAAACATTCAGTACTTC.